The entry below gives a single T cell receptor beta chain sequence along with its context. Preparation of the TCRbeta library was carried out with unique molecular identifiers. MiXCR, run by TCRdb on the PCR reads, gives a single entry per CDR3 protein. Seen here are some 290,000 distinct CDR3 sequences, approximately 9.6% observed once, and the top ten hold about 9.5%. These data come from a study of T-cell reconstitution after alpha-beta-depleted transplantation in children. Trimming removed 4 bases from V and 4 bases from J, with 15 bases in between. Germline-derived CDR1 and CDR2 are MNHEY and SMNVEV (reference sequence). The CDR3 has 15 amino acids.

This rearrangement joins TRBV27 to TRBJ2-3; perhaps TRBD2 as D (6 bases). The material was PBMCs from the stem cell graft donor, obtained from the stem cell graft. This receptor was identified in a human donor who donated a stem cell graft to a child with SCID. The DNA of the CDR3 is TGTGCCAGCAGTTATCGGGGACTCCCACCAGATACGCAGTATTTT. It specifies CASSYRGLPPDTQYF.